The entry below gives a single T cell receptor beta chain sequence along with its context. These data belong to a study of blood T cell repertoires in COVID-19. At the level of the study: From T cells, B-cell-depleted T cells, or PBMCs came the material, which was cDNA or gDNA.

Participants were aged roughly 18 to 89 years, lived in 24 US areas, and enrolled virtually. Cohort allocation depended upon clinical history that participants reported. A COVID-19 case was met by exposed participants within 2 weeks before study entry. Germline-derived CDR1 and CDR2 are SGHAT and FQDESV (reference sequence). The CDR3 contains 14 residues. J was trimmed by 7 bases and V by 1 base; bases with no gene match: 3. Clones were sequenced by immunoSEQ multiplex PCR, and TCRdb holds only the in-frame ones, with some missing. The sample carries roughly 400,000 clones, roughly 84% recorded once. The receptor comes from a woman younger than 35 who had been exposed to COVID-19. The chain combines TRBV11-1 with TRBJ2-2; TRBD1 matches at 7 bases. The sample was PBMCs or T cells enriched from blood (not recorded which). CDR3 sequence: CASSLGQGVGELFF. CDR3 DNA: TGTGCCAGCAGCTTAGGACAGGGTGTCGGGGAGCTGTTTTTT.